The rows below give T cell receptor beta chains drawn from one sample of a study of PD-1 blockade in mismatch repair-deficient tumors. TCRdb keeps only in-frame clones here, not all; method: immunoSEQ multiplex PCR. The sample yields fewer than 50,000 clones, 75% to 85% seen once. The input for sequencing was peripheral blood, taken 4 weeks after starting pembrolizumab. The receptors stem from an adult with mismatch repair-deficient cancer. Both conserved end residues are part of each CDR3. A D gene is named only where the DNA matches it firmly. The size entry is marked missing in some rows and otherwise reads once, few, many or a size class.

CDR3 DNA	CDR3 protein	V gene	D gene	clone size	J gene
TGTGCCAGCAGCCCCTTAGGGGGCTCTGGGGCCAACGTCCTGACTTTC	CASSPLGGSGANVLTF	TRBV5-6	.	.	TRBJ2-6
TGTGCCAGCCCAATCGGGAACTACGAGCAGTACTTC	CASPIGNYEQYF	TRBV25-1	.	.	TRBJ2-7
TGTGCCAGCAGCTACGGTCCCGGGACAGTTATAGGGAGGAATGAGCAGTTCTTC	CASSYGPGTVIGRNEQFF	TRBV7-9	.	.	TRBJ2-1
TGTGCCAGCAGCCTACTAGCGGGAGGCACAGATACGCAGTATTTT	CASSLLAGGTDTQYF	TRBV6-4	TRBD2	.	TRBJ2-3
TGTGCCAGCAGCTCGCCGGCCGGGGAGCTGTTTTTT	CASSSPAGELFF	TRBV11-3	.	.	TRBJ2-2
TGCAGTGCCCAAACAGCCGGCGAGCAGTACTTC	CSAQTAGEQYF	TRBV20-1	.	.	TRBJ2-7
TGCGCCAGCAGCCAGCAACTAGCGTTGAACACCGGGGAGCTGTTTTTT	CASSQQLALNTGELFF	TRBV4-1	TRBD2	.	TRBJ2-2
TGTGCCAGCAGACGGACTAGCGGTACCTACGAGCAGTACTTC	CASRRTSGTYEQYF	TRBV6-5	TRBD2	.	TRBJ2-7
TGTGCCAGCAGTGCTGCAGGACTAGCGGGCCACTTACAAAGAGAGACCCAGTACTTC	CASSAAGLAGHLQRETQYF	TRBV2	TRBD2	many	TRBJ2-5
TGTGCCAGCCGCGGCGGGGGGGAGACCCAGTACTTC	CASRGGGETQYF	TRBV6-1	TRBD2	.	TRBJ2-5
TGTGCCACCAGCAGAGATGGCTACAATGAGCAGTTCTTC	CATSRDGYNEQFF	TRBV15	.	.	TRBJ2-1
TGTGCCAGCAGTGAAGCGGGACTAGCGGGAGTCGAGCAGTACTTC	CASSEAGLAGVEQYF	TRBV6-1	TRBD2	once	TRBJ2-7
TGTGCCAGCAGCGATTACAATCAGCCCCAGCATTTT	CASSDYNQPQHF	TRBV7-8	.	.	TRBJ1-5
TGTGCCAGCAGTGACTCAGCGGGAGGGAAGGATGAGCAGTTCTTC	CASSDSAGGKDEQFF	TRBV6-4	TRBD2	.	TRBJ2-1
TGTGCCAGCAGCCTCGGTCAATCTACGCCTCTACAGAGGGGGGACACTGAAGCTTTCTTT	CASSLGQSTPLQRGDTEAFF	TRBV27	.	.	TRBJ1-1
TGTGCCAGCAGTGCACAGCCTGAGAACTATGGCTACACCTTC	CASSAQPENYGYTF	TRBV6-4	.	.	TRBJ1-2
TGTGCCAGCACTAAGGACCGATATTCCTATGGCTACACCTTC	CASTKDRYSYGYTF	TRBV27	.	.	TRBJ1-2
TGTGCCAGCAGTGAAGGGCCATCCCAAGAGACCCAGTACTTC	CASSEGPSQETQYF	TRBV6-1	.	.	TRBJ2-5
TGTGCCAGTACCAATGGTGGACAGGGGAGCTCTGGGGCCAACGTCCTGACTTTC	CASTNGGQGSSGANVLTF	TRBV19	TRBD1	.	TRBJ2-6
TGTGCCAGCAGCCTCGCCATAGACTCTTCTCTCTATGAGCAGTTCTTC	CASSLAIDSSLYEQFF	TRBV11-2	.	.	TRBJ2-1